Below are 32 T cell receptor beta chains sequenced from a single sample in a study of OX40 agonist ivuxolimab in advanced cancers. The repertoire was sequenced with immunoSEQ multiplex PCR; TCRdb's copy has only in-frame clones and lacks some. The repertoire includes about 79,000 clones, about 92% of them detected once, and under 0.35% sits in the top ten. The specimen comprised CD4+ or CD8+ T cells sorted from blood, sampled in a trial of the OX40 agonist ivuxolimab. The source is an adult with an advanced solid tumor such as melanoma, head and neck, liver or kidney cancer.

The chain links TRBV28 to TRBJ1-3; 7 bases fit TRBD1. CDR3 length: 18 residues. Per the germline V gene, CDR1 is MDHEN and CDR2 is SYDVKM. Trimming at V came to 5 bases and at J to 0 bases, leaving 13 bases not matched to a gene. CDR3 nucleotides: TGTGCCAGCAGTCTCTACCGGGACAGAATATCCTCTGGAAACACCATATATTTT. Its protein product is CASSLYRDRISSGNTIYF.

V and J are TRBV5-1 and TRBJ2-1; 7 nucleotides line up with TRBD1. The V gene's germline CDR1 is SGHRS and CDR2 YFSETQ. The CDR3 spans 15 residues. V lost 0 bases and J lost 0; bases outside the gene matches: 0. CDR3 sequence (DNA): TGCGCCAGCAGCTTGGGACAGGGCTCCTACAATGAGCAGTTCTTC. This translates into CASSLGQGSYNEQFF.

V is TRBV30 and J is TRBJ1-1; 7 positions agree with TRBD1. The ends lost 3 bases at V and 0 bases at J; junction bases unmatched: 13. Germline loops: CDR1 GTSNPN, CDR2 SVGIG (reference sequence). The CDR3 totals 17 residues. CDR3 in amino acids: CAWSPGTAGLMNTEAFF. The CDR3 nucleotides read TGTGCCTGGAGCCCCGGGACAGCGGGCCTCATGAACACTGAAGCTTTCTTT.

This chain connects TRBV27 to TRBJ1-4, with 9 bases lining up with TRBD1. This CDR3 region has 13 residues. Germline V gene sequence: CDR1 MNHEY, CDR2 SMNVEV (reference sequence). Trimming removed 4 bases from V and 10 bases from J; junction bases left unmatched: 4. CDR3 coding DNA: TGTGCCAGCAGTTATACAGGGGGCGGAAAACTGTTTTTT. It specifies CASSYTGGGKLFF.

V is TRBV21-1 and J is TRBJ2-1. TRBV21-1 is an annotated pseudogene. CDR3 length: 15 residues. The CDR3, as DNA: TGTGCCAGCAGCAAGTTCAATAGGTCCTACAATGAGCAGTTCTTC. Translated: CASSKFNRSYNEQFF.

V usage is TRBV2 and J usage is TRBJ2-2, with 9 bases fitting TRBD1. V shed 6 bases and J 7 bases; nucleotides not matched to a gene: 9. From germline, CDR1 is SNHLY and CDR2 FYNNEI. CDR3 length: 15 amino acids. The CDR3 protein is CASSPRQGDIGELFF. The CDR3 DNA reads as TGTGCCAGCAGCCCCCGACAGGGGGACATCGGGGAGCTGTTTTTT.

The rearrangement joins TRBV5-1 to TRBJ1-5, with 7 bases fitting TRBD1. Trimming cost V 2 bases and J 2 bases; bases outside gene matches: 1. Germline-derived CDR1 and CDR2 are SGHRS and YFSETQ. CDR3 size: 14 residues. The CDR3 DNA sequence: TGCGCCAGCAGCTTAACAGGGGGCAATCAGCCCCAGCATTTT. Translated, it gives CASSLTGGNQPQHF.

The chain combines TRBV12-5 with TRBJ1-3, with D maybe TRBD1 (5 bases). V was shortened by 5 bases and J by 4 bases, with 18 bases between the two germline ends. CDR3 length equals 16 residues. The V gene's germline CDR1 is LGHNT and CDR2 FRNRAP. In nucleotides, the CDR3 is TGTGCTAGTGGTATCCGAGCAGGGTTGTCGGGAAACACCATATATTTT. It specifies CASGIRAGLSGNTIYF.

The CDR3 DNA follows: TGCAGCGTTGTTTCAGGGAATGGCTACACCTTC. Encoded protein: CSVVSGNGYTF. The chain recombines TRBV29-1 with TRBJ1-2; D is possibly TRBD1 (5 bases). This CDR3 comprises 11 residues. V shed 4 bases and J shed 6 bases, with 9 bases lying between them. CDR1 is SQVTM and CDR2 is ANQGSEA in the germline V gene.

V usage is TRBV10-1 and J usage is TRBJ2-3; D unclear. Germline V gene sequence: CDR1 WNHNN, CDR2 SYGVQD (reference sequence). The CDR3 loop spans 15 amino acids. Trimming cost V 3 bases and J 0 bases, with 10 bases left between them. CDR3 nucleotide sequence: TGCGCCAGCAGTGAAGGTGCGGACAGCACAGATACGCAGTATTTT. Amino acid sequence: CASSEGADSTDTQYF.

The V call is TRBV5-1, the J call TRBJ2-7; TRBD2 is a possible D gene (5 bases). CDR1 is SGHRS and CDR2 is YFSETQ in the germline V gene. The CDR3 covers 13 residues. With 6 bases removed from V and 4 bases from J, the gap between germline ends came to 14 bases. Here the CDR3 reads CASNLDTGYEQYF. CDR3 sequence (DNA): TGCGCCAGCAACCTTGACACGGGGTACGAGCAGTACTTC.

This sequence joins TRBV2 and TRBJ1-1; maybe TRBD1 (6 bases). The CDR3 loop spans 13 amino acids. V shed 7 bases and J shed 1 base, with 10 bases lying between them. The germline gives CDR1 SNHLY, CDR2 FYNNEI. In DNA form, the CDR3 reads TGTGCCAGCACCCGACAGGCGAACACTGAAGCTTTCTTT. This gives the protein CASTRQANTEAFF.

The chain joins TRBV6-5 to TRBJ2-5, with 10 bases that match TRBD2. The V gene's germline CDR1 is MNHEY and CDR2 SVGAGI. CDR3 length equals 15 residues. V shed 4 bases, J shed 6 bases, and the junction held 8 bases outside the gene matches. The CDR3 here is CASSFSGTSVQTQYF. In DNA, the CDR3 is TGTGCCAGCAGTTTCTCCGGGACTAGCGTTCAGACCCAGTACTTC.

The chain recombines TRBV30 with TRBJ1-2; 10 bases are shared with TRBD1. With 5 bases clipped from V and 8 bases from J, the junction kept 8 bases outside the gene matches. Looked up from germline, CDR1 is GTSNPN and CDR2 is SVGIG (reference sequence). This CDR3 has 13 amino acids. CDR3 sequence reads: CAWLRQGASGYTF. In DNA form, the CDR3 reads TGTGCCTGGCTAAGACAGGGGGCGTCGGGCTACACCTTC.

The chain combines TRBV7-9 with TRBJ2-4; tentatively, D is TRBD2 (6 bases). The ends were cut back, 5 bases at V and 10 bases at J, with 12 bases in the middle. The CDR3 length is 12 residues. Looked up from germline, CDR1 is SEHNR and CDR2 is FQNEAQ (reference sequence). The CDR3, as DNA: TGTGCCAGCAGCCGCGGGACTTCTATTCAGTACTTC. Protein product: CASSRGTSIQYF.

The chain couples TRBV5-1 to TRBJ1-6; 8 nucleotides align to TRBD1. Germline loops: CDR1 SGHRS, CDR2 YFSETQ. J lost 8 bases, V lost 4 bases, and 11 bases had no gene match. CDR3 length: 16 residues. Here the CDR3 DNA reads TGCGCCAGCAGCCTACCAGACAGGGGAGATGATTCACCCCTCCACTTT. This encodes CASSLPDRGDDSPLHF.

This sequence joins TRBV19 and TRBJ1-2, with D possibly TRBD1 on 5 matching bases. This CDR3 is built from 15 residues. V lost 10 bases and J lost 1, with 19 bases in between. The V gene's germline CDR1 is LNHDA and CDR2 SQIVND (reference sequence). This chain's CDR3 is CAIHSRGTSNYGYTF. The CDR3 nucleotides read TGTGCCATTCACTCAAGGGGTACTAGTAACTATGGCTACACCTTC.

V is TRBV30 and J is TRBJ2-2; 12 positions agree with TRBD2. V dropped 3 bases and J dropped 0; count of bases not matched to a gene: 8. The length of the CDR3 is 18 residues. Germline-derived CDR1 and CDR2 are GTSNPN and SVGIG (reference sequence). CDR3 coding DNA: TGTGCCTGGAGCCTAAGCAGGACTAGCGGGGCGAACACCGGGGAGCTGTTTTTT. Its translation is CAWSLSRTSGANTGELFF.

The chain is built from TRBV6-5 and TRBJ1-4; 11 bases are shared with TRBD1. Germline loops: CDR1 MNHEY, CDR2 SVGAGI. This CDR3 is 14 amino acids long. Germline trimming cut 6 bases from V and 8 bases from J; bases unmatched to any gene: 5. The CDR3 region is CASSQRDRGEKLFF. CDR3 DNA sequence: TGTGCCAGCAGCCAACGGGACAGGGGGGAAAAACTGTTTTTT.

V gene TRBV30 combines with J gene TRBJ2-3; 10 bases fit TRBD2. CDR3 length equals 13 residues. Per germline, CDR1 GTSNPN and CDR2 SVGIG (reference sequence). The V gene end was trimmed by 0 bases and the J gene end by 11 bases; junction bases not matched to a gene: 5. CDR3 nucleotides: TGTGCCTGGAGTGTAGTAGCGGGGGGTGGGCAGTATTTT. Translated: CAWSVVAGGGQYF.

This clone was picked up one time. The CDR3, as DNA: TGTGCCAGCAGCGTAGTGGGTCTAGGCACTGAAGCTTTCTTT. Protein sequence: CASSVVGLGTEAFF. This sequence joins TRBV9 and TRBJ1-1, with D unresolved. CDR1 and CDR2 (germline): SGDLS, YYNGEE. Trimming took off 0 bases at V and 4 bases at J, with 10 bases between the two ends. The CDR3 is 14 amino acids.

There are a few counts of this clone. The chain has TRBV6-1 and TRBJ1-2, with D possibly matching TRBD1 (5 bases). The V and J ends lost 4 bases and 0 bases respectively, with 12 bases between them. The CDR3 consists of 15 residues. The germline CDR1 and CDR2 sequences are MNHNS and SASEGT. The chain's CDR3 is CASSAGGTANYGYTF. Here the CDR3 DNA reads TGTGCCAGCAGTGCGGGCGGGACCGCTAACTATGGCTACACCTTC.

The chain joins TRBV19 to TRBJ2-1; D might be TRBD2 (6 bases). V was clipped by 6 bases and J by 0 bases, with 12 bases between them. The CDR3 consists of 15 residues. Germline-derived CDR1 and CDR2 are LNHDA and SQIVND (reference sequence). This chain's CDR3 is CASSGGASSYNEQFF. CDR3 bases: TGTGCCAGTAGCGGCGGGGCCAGCTCCTACAATGAGCAGTTCTTC.

This chain joins TRBV10-3 and TRBJ1-1; TRBD1 matches 8 bases. The CDR3 sequence is 16 residues long. Losses at the gene ends were 3 bases for V and 1 base for J; bases not matched to a gene: 7. CDR1 is ENHRY and CDR2 is SYGVKD in the germline V gene. This CDR3 reads CAISEAAGGSNTEAFF. CDR3 DNA: TGTGCCATCAGTGAAGCTGCAGGGGGCTCGAACACTGAAGCTTTCTTT.

The V and J genes are TRBV19 and TRBJ1-5, with TRBD1 identical over 9 bases. The V segment lost 4 bases and the J segment 0 bases; nucleotides outside the gene matches: 4. Germline V gene lookup returns CDR1 LNHDA and CDR2 SQIVND (reference sequence). The CDR3 length is 16 residues. The CDR3 DNA reads TGTGCCAGTAGTAAACCGGGACAGGGTAGCAATCAGCCCCAGCATTTT. As protein: CASSKPGQGSNQPQHF.

V gene TRBV9 combines with J gene TRBJ1-1; no clear D. Germline CDR1 and CDR2: SGDLS and YYNGEE. With 1 base removed from V and 1 base from J, the gap between germline ends came to 8 bases. The CDR3 sequence is 14 residues long. Here the CDR3 DNA reads TGTGCCAGCAGCGTATATCCAGGGAACACTGAAGCTTTCTTT. As protein: CASSVYPGNTEAFF. Supplemented by reference TRBV9 and TRBJ1-1, the full variable domain reads DSGVTQTPKHLITATGQRVTLRCSPRSGDLSVYWYQQSLDQGLQFLIQYYNGEERAKGNILERFSAQQFPDLHSELNLSSLELGDSALYFCASSVYPGNTEAFFGQGTRLTVV.

The chain uses TRBV30 and TRBJ2-3; TRBD1 is a possible D gene (5 bases). The CDR3 consists of 15 residues. Trimming removed 3 bases at V and 3 bases at J, with 16 bases between. CDR1 is GTSNPN and CDR2 is SVGIG in the germline V gene (reference sequence). In DNA, the CDR3 is TGTGCCTGGAGGATTCCAGGGTCACGGACAGATACGCAGTATTTT. Amino acids: CAWRIPGSRTDTQYF.

CDR3: CASSPRRDRDNEKLFF. In DNA form, the CDR3 reads TGCGCCAGCAGCCCAAGAAGAGACAGGGACAATGAAAAACTGTTTTTT. This chain uses TRBV4-1 with TRBJ1-4, with 7 bases matching TRBD1. This CDR3 is built from 16 residues. Germline lookup yields CDR1 MGHRA and CDR2 YSYEKL. The V segment lost 4 bases and the J segment 5 bases; nucleotides outside the gene matches: 10.

The chain employs TRBV28 and TRBJ1-6; possible D gene TRBD1, 5 bases. Looked up from germline, CDR1 is MDHEN and CDR2 is SYDVKM. The V end was cut by 5 bases, the J end by 4 bases, with 15 bases between. The CDR3 loop spans 16 amino acids. The CDR3 loop is CASSIYRDLYNSPLHF. The CDR3 bases are TGTGCCAGCAGTATTTACCGGGACTTATATAATTCACCCCTCCACTTT. Complete variable domain (other parts from reference TRBV28 and TRBJ1-6): DVKVTQSSRYLVKRTGEKVFLECVQDMDHENMFWYRQDPGLGLRLIYFSYDVKMKEKGDIPEGYSVSREKKERFSLILESASTNQTSMYLCASSIYRDLYNSPLHFGNGTRLTVT.

The chain recombines TRBV4-1 with TRBJ2-3; TRBD2 matches at 8 bases. This CDR3 spans 16 amino acids. V was pared by 0 bases and J by 5 bases, with 7 bases of the junction left unmatched. Germline CDR1 reads MGHRA; CDR2 reads YSYEKL. The chain's CDR3 is CASSQEGSGGGDTQYF. CDR3 bases: TGCGCCAGCAGCCAAGAAGGCAGCGGGGGAGGAGATACGCAGTATTTT.

The sample holds one count of this clone. V usage is TRBV28 and J usage is TRBJ1-6, with no clear D. Germline CDR1 and CDR2: MDHEN and SYDVKM. V gave up 2 bases and J gave up 2 bases, with 13 bases separating them. The CDR3 extends over 17 amino acids. Here the CDR3 DNA reads TGTGCCAGCAGTTTAGGTCGGGGAGGGACCTATAATTCACCCCTCCACTTT. Its protein is CASSLGRGGTYNSPLHF. Together with reference TRBV28 and TRBJ1-6, the CDR3 gives the full variable domain: DVKVTQSSRYLVKRTGEKVFLECVQDMDHENMFWYRQDPGLGLRLIYFSYDVKMKEKGDIPEGYSVSREKKERFSLILESASTNQTSMYLCASSLGRGGTYNSPLHFGNGTRLTVT.

The chain employs TRBV19 and TRBJ1-5; TRBD1 matches at 7 bases. The CDR3 runs 15 residues. V trimming: 5 bases; J trimming: 3 bases; junction bases outside the gene matches: 7. CDR1 LNHDA and CDR2 SQIVND come from the germline V gene (reference sequence). The CDR3 nucleotides are TGTGCCAGTAGTGCCCAGGGGGGATACAATCAGCCCCAGCATTTT. The encoded protein is CASSAQGGYNQPQHF.